These T cell receptor beta chains were read from a single sample in a study of blood T cell repertoires in COVID-19. Assay used: immunoSEQ multiplex PCR; TCRdb lists only in-frame clones, some missing. The data show 300,000 to 500,000 clones, around nine tenths seen once. Sequenced: PBMCs or T cells enriched from blood (not recorded which). The receptors derive from a woman in her twenties or thirties with acute COVID-19. The CDR3 runs from the conserved cysteine through the conserved F or W. The D gene is left open where the match is weak. The size entry is marked missing in some rows and otherwise reads once, few, many or a size class.

clone_size	v_call	j_call	d_call	cdr3_nt	cdr3_aa
few	TRBV4-1	TRBJ1-6	TRBD1	TGCGCCAGCAGCACACCCGGGACAGGGGACCCCTATAATTCACCCCTCCACTTT	CASSTPGTGDPYNSPLHF
.	TRBV5-1	TRBJ2-2	TRBD1	TGCGCCAGCAGCTTTCGGACAGGGGGAGGACCCGGGGAGCTGTTTTTT	CASSFRTGGGPGELFF
.	TRBV7-3	TRBJ1-1	TRBD1	TGTGCCAGCAGCTTAGCGCAACCAAAGACAGGGTTGTTTTCCACTGAAGCTTTCTTT	CASSLAQPKTGLFSTEAFF
.	TRBV6-5	TRBJ1-1	.	TGTGCCAGCAGGTCAGCAGGGCTCCTCTGGACTGAAGCTTTCTTT	CASRSAGLLWTEAFF
.	TRBV7-3	TRBJ1-2	TRBD1	TGTGCCAGCAGCTTAAAGCCGGGACAGACGCGCGACTATGGCTACACCTTC	CASSLKPGQTRDYGYTF
.	TRBV5-1	TRBJ2-2	TRBD2	TGCGCCAGCAGCTTCACTAGCGGGGGGAACGGGGAGCTGTTTTTT	CASSFTSGGNGELFF
.	TRBV7-9	TRBJ1-1	.	TGTGCCAGCAGCTTATCCAGGAACCCTTGGGACACTGAAGCTTTCTTT	CASSLSRNPWDTEAFF
.	TRBV30	TRBJ1-1	TRBD1	TGTGCCTGGAGCACGGGACAGAGAAACACTGAAGCTTTCTTT	CAWSTGQRNTEAFF
.	TRBV5-1	TRBJ1-2	.	TGCGCCAGCAGCTTGGGACAGCCAACTAACTATGGCTACACCTTC	CASSLGQPTNYGYTF
.	TRBV4-1	TRBJ1-6	TRBD1	TGCGCCAGCAGCCCAGGGGGTCCGAATTCACCCCTCCACTTT	CASSPGGPNSPLHF
.	TRBV9	TRBJ2-7	TRBD2	TGTGCCAGCAGCCCCCGGGAGGGGACCTCCTACGAGCAGTACTTC	CASSPREGTSYEQYF
.	TRBV18	TRBJ1-5	.	TGTGCCAGCTCACCCCAGGGCTATAGCAATCAGCCCCAGCATTTT	CASSPQGYSNQPQHF
once	TRBV9	TRBJ2-7	TRBD1	TGTGCCAGCAGTGGAACCGGGACAGGTCACGAGCAGTACTTC	CASSGTGTGHEQYF
.	TRBV24-1	TRBJ2-5	TRBD1	TGTGCCACCAGTGAACAGGGGTATGAGACCCAGTACTTC	CATSEQGYETQYF
.	TRBV7-8	TRBJ1-1	TRBD1	TGTGCCAGCAGCCGTGACAGGGGCACTGAAGCTTTCTTT	CASSRDRGTEAFF
.	TRBV11-2	TRBJ1-1	.	TGTGCCAGCAGCCCTACCTTTGACAGAAGAAACACTGAAGCTTTCTTT	CASSPTFDRRNTEAFF
few	TRBV19	TRBJ1-6	TRBD1	TGTGCCAGTAGGGATGGACAGGCAAATAATTCACCCCTCCACTTT	CASRDGQANNSPLHF
.	TRBV5-1	TRBJ2-7	TRBD1	TGCGCCAGCAGCTTCGCCCCAGGGGGCGACTACGAGCAGTACTTC	CASSFAPGGDYEQYF
.	TRBV18	TRBJ2-3	TRBD2	TGTGCCAGCTCCCTCGGGGGGAGGAGCACAGATACGCAGTATTTT	CASSLGGRSTDTQYF
once	TRBV9	TRBJ2-3	TRBD1	TGTGCCAGCAGCGAAACCCCGGGACAGGGTAGAGATACGCAGTATTTT	CASSETPGQGRDTQYF
.	TRBV5-6	TRBJ2-5	TRBD1	TGTGCCAGCAGCGATGACAGGGAAGAGACCCAGTACTTC	CASSDDREETQYF
.	TRBV19	TRBJ2-7	.	TGTGCCAGTAGTCGCTCGGCCGTAGACACCTCCTACGAGCAGTACTTC	CASSRSAVDTSYEQYF
.	TRBV5-6	TRBJ2-7	.	TGTGCCAGCAGCTTGGTACCGGGGGCCTACGAGCAGTACTTC	CASSLVPGAYEQYF
.	TRBV9	TRBJ2-7	.	TGTGCCAGCAGCCCCGAGGGGGGGGGAAACGAGCAGTACTTC	CASSPEGGGNEQYF
.	TRBV28	TRBJ1-2	.	TGTGCCAGCAGTTTCGGGCAGGGCAGGGGCGGCTACACCTTC	CASSFGQGRGGYTF
.	TRBV7-3	TRBJ2-2	.	TGTGCCAGCAGCTTAGTGGGGGGAACACCCGGGGAGCTGTTTTTT	CASSLVGGTPGELFF
.	TRBV4-1	TRBJ1-6	TRBD1	TGCGCCAGCAGCCTGGACAGGGGTGATCATTCACCCCTCCACTTT	CASSLDRGDHSPLHF
once	TRBV24-1	TRBJ2-3	.	TGTGCCACCAGTGGACGGGGACAAAGCACAGATACGCAGTATTTT	CATSGRGQSTDTQYF
.	TRBV19	TRBJ2-1	TRBD2	TGTGCCAGTAAAGACGGGAGTGGACTAGCTAGGGTCTTC	CASKDGSGLARVF
.	TRBV29-1	TRBJ1-2	TRBD1	TGCAGCGTTGTCCTACAGGGGGCTGGCTATGGCTACACCTTC	CSVVLQGAGYGYTF
few	TRBV5-1	TRBJ2-1	TRBD2	TGCGCCAGCAGCTTGACTAGCGCTTACAATGAGCAGTTCTTC	CASSLTSAYNEQFF
.	TRBV6-5	TRBJ1-4	TRBD1	TGTGCCAGCGGAGACAGGGATTTGGATGAAAAACTGTTTTTT	CASGDRDLDEKLFF
.	TRBV19	TRBJ2-1	TRBD2	TGTGCCAGTAGTATAGCTCCTAGCGGGGGAAGAGAGCAGTTCTTC	CASSIAPSGGREQFF
.	TRBV18	TRBJ2-3	TRBD2	TGTGCCAGCTCAATTGGACTAGCGGGGGCAGATACGCAGTATTTT	CASSIGLAGADTQYF
.	TRBV7-8	TRBJ2-5	TRBD2	TGTGCCAGCAGCGAGCGGGGGGGCGACGAGACCCAGTACTTC	CASSERGGDETQYF
few	TRBV24-1	TRBJ1-2	.	TGTGCCACCAGTGAGCGCCGGGGGGACGGCTACACCTTC	CATSERRGDGYTF
.	TRBV4-3	TRBJ1-6	.	TGCGCCAGCAGCCAAGGCCCGGGAGGGACTCGGTCACCCCTCCACTTT	CASSQGPGGTRSPLHF
.	TRBV27	TRBJ1-1	TRBD1	TGTGCCAGCAAGGACAGGGTCCACACTGAAGCTTTCTTT	CASKDRVHTEAFF
.	TRBV9	TRBJ1-2	.	TGTGCCAGCAGCGTAGCTTATGGGAGCATGAACTATGGCTACACCTTC	CASSVAYGSMNYGYTF
many	TRBV4-1	TRBJ1-2	TRBD1	TGCGCCAGCAGCCAACGGGACAGGGGTTTGTATGGCTACACCTTC	CASSQRDRGLYGYTF
.	TRBV19	TRBJ2-1	TRBD2	TGTGCCAGTAGTACCCCCGCACTAGCGGGGGAATACAATGAGCAGTTCTTC	CASSTPALAGEYNEQFF
few	TRBV20-1	TRBJ1-4	.	TGCAGTGCTAGTCCCTGGCAGGGGAATGAAAAACTGTTTTTT	CSASPWQGNEKLFF
.	TRBV5-1	TRBJ2-5	.	TGCGCCAGCAGCTTGAGTAGCGAGATTCAAGAGACCCAGTACTTC	CASSLSSEIQETQYF
few	TRBV5-1	TRBJ2-3	TRBD2	TGCGCCAGCAGTCGGGAGGGACTTCCAGATACGCAGTATTTT	CASSREGLPDTQYF
.	TRBV7-8	TRBJ1-1	.	TGTGCCAGCAGCTTTAACAGGGCCACGAACACTGAAGCTTTCTTT	CASSFNRATNTEAFF
few	TRBV7-2	TRBJ1-4	TRBD1	TGTGCCAGCAGCTCCGGGACAGGGATTGGTGAAAAACTGTTTTTT	CASSSGTGIGEKLFF
.	TRBV11-2	TRBJ2-5	.	TGTGCCAGCAGCTTATTCAGACAAGAGACCCAGTACTTC	CASSLFRQETQYF
.	TRBV5-6	TRBJ2-5	TRBD2	TGTGCCAGCAGCTTGTATCTTCTAGCGGGGGGAGAGACCCAGTACTTC	CASSLYLLAGGETQYF
once	TRBV5-1	TRBJ2-2	TRBD1	TGCGCCAGCAGCTTGGCATGGGGACAGGGAGTAACCGGGGAGCTGTTTTTT	CASSLAWGQGVTGELFF
few	TRBV9	TRBJ1-4	.	TGTGCCAGCAGCAAGGACAGCGAGTATGAAAAACTGTTTTTT	CASSKDSEYEKLFF